Listed below are T cell receptor beta chains from one sample, sequenced in a study of blood T cells in healthy people across ages. Via MiXCR, TCRdb re-called the 5' RACE reads, giving one row per CDR3 protein. The repertoire includes 550,000 to 650,000 distinct CDR3 sequences, about 27% of them detected once, and approximately 3.6% sits in the top ten. These data were likewise used in another study, on T cells of mothers and their children.

Sequenced material: blood. The source is a boy aged 2 to 10 in good health. Each CDR3 is given with its conserved first and last residue. The D gene is left open where the match is weak. The size of a clone is reported for some rows only, either as once, few or many, or as a class for expanded clones.

NA	TRBV30	TRBJ1-4	NA	CAWRQSATNEKLFF	TGTGCCTGGAGACAGTCAGCAACTAATGAAAAACTGTTTTTT
NA	TRBV20-1	TRBJ2-1	NA	CSARGPRRDEQFF	TGCAGTGCTAGGGGGCCCAGGAGGGATGAGCAGTTCTTC
TRBD2	TRBV5-6	TRBJ2-7	NA	CASSSGGGVEQYF	TGTGCCAGCAGCTCCGGGGGGGGTGTCGAGCAGTACTTC
NA	TRBV20-1	TRBJ1-2	few	CSARDPAGSGGLYGYTF	TGCAGTGCTAGAGATCCGGCAGGGAGCGGGGGGCTCTATGGCTACACCTTC
NA	TRBV6-2/TRBV6-3	TRBJ2-3	NA	CASKESSPDTQYF	TGTGCCAGCAAAGAGTCCAGCCCAGATACGCAGTATTTT
TRBD1	TRBV20-1	TRBJ1-2	NA	CSARESGGTGGFNYGYTF	TGCAGTGCTAGAGAGTCGGGAGGGACAGGGGGCTTTAACTATGGCTACACCTTC
NA	TRBV20-1	TRBJ2-4	once	CSARAYRLAKNIQYF	TGCAGTGCTAGAGCCTACAGGCTAGCCAAAAACATTCAGTACTTC
NA	TRBV3-1	TRBJ1-2	NA	CASSHQGLANYGYTF	TGTGCCAGCAGCCATCAGGGCTTAGCTAACTATGGCTACACCTTC
TRBD1	TRBV7-9	TRBJ2-1	NA	CASSLAYTGTGYNEQFF	TGTGCCAGCAGCTTAGCTTATACCGGGACAGGGTACAATGAGCAGTTCTTC
TRBD1	TRBV25-1	TRBJ1-2	NA	CASSGDRSYGYTF	TGTGCCAGCAGTGGGGACAGAAGTTATGGCTACACCTTC
TRBD2	TRBV12-3/TRBV12-4	TRBJ2-5	NA	CASATLTSGGSETQYF	TGTGCCAGCGCCACTTTAACTAGCGGGGGCTCCGAGACCCAGTACTTC
NA	TRBV20-1	TRBJ2-7	few	CSARDGGGVVYEQYF	TGCAGTGCTAGAGATGGAGGGGGGGTGGTTTACGAGCAGTACTTC
NA	TRBV3-1	TRBJ2-4	NA	CASSQVGSKNIQYF	TGTGCCAGCAGCCAAGTGGGCAGCAAAAACATTCAGTACTTC
TRBD1	TRBV6-6	TRBJ1-1	few	CASSPGRGRTEAFF	TGTGCCAGCAGCCCCGGCAGGGGGAGGACTGAAGCTTTCTTT
NA	TRBV18	TRBJ2-3	NA	CASSTTTGRDTQYF	TGTGCCAGCTCAACTACGACAGGGAGGGATACGCAGTATTTT
NA	TRBV28	TRBJ2-7	few	CATRTGFYEQYF	TGTGCCACACGAACAGGGTTCTACGAGCAGTACTTC
NA	TRBV21-1	TRBJ2-4	NA	CASGTPLAKNIQYF	TGTGCCAGCGGCACTCCGCTAGCCAAAAACATTCAGTACTTC
NA	TRBV27	TRBJ2-5	NA	CASSPRGWGEKEETQYF	TGTGCCAGCAGTCCCCGAGGGTGGGGGGAGAAGGAAGAGACCCAGTACTTC
TRBD2	TRBV2	TRBJ2-1	few	CASSTSGESEQFF	TGTGCCAGCAGTACTAGCGGGGAGAGTGAGCAGTTCTTC
NA	TRBV18	TRBJ2-7	NA	CASSPDAVSYEQYF	TGTGCCAGCTCACCGGACGCAGTCTCCTACGAGCAGTACTTC
NA	TRBV7-9	TRBJ1-6	NA	CASSLADRNSPLHF	TGTGCCAGCAGCTTAGCGGACAGAAATTCACCCCTCCACTTT
TRBD2	TRBV20-1	TRBJ2-3	few	CSARAFKGTRTTDTQYF	TGCAGTGCTAGGGCGTTTAAGGGGACTAGAACCACAGATACGCAGTATTTT
TRBD2	TRBV7-6	TRBJ2-5	few	CASSQRLAEETQYF	TGTGCCAGCAGCCAACGACTAGCGGAAGAGACCCAGTACTTC
NA	TRBV12-3/TRBV12-4	TRBJ1-1	NA	CASSSRGAEAFF	TGTGCCAGCAGTTCCCGGGGCGCTGAAGCTTTCTTT
TRBD2	TRBV9	TRBJ2-7	NA	CASSGFTGGEQYF	TGTGCCAGCAGCGGCTTTACGGGAGGCGAGCAGTACTTC
NA	TRBV9	TRBJ2-3	NA	CASSDRDSLRGDTQYF	TGTGCCAGCAGCGACCGGGACTCCCTCAGGGGAGATACGCAGTATTTT
NA	TRBV11-2	TRBJ1-1	few	CASSPQAAEPTEAFF	TGTGCCAGCAGCCCTCAGGCCGCGGAACCAACGGAAGCTTTCTTT
NA	TRBV20-1	TRBJ1-4	few	CSARHTTNEKLFF	TGCAGTGCTAGACATACAACTAATGAAAAACTGTTTTTT
NA	TRBV29-1	TRBJ2-4	many	CSVDGGGTIQYF	TGCAGCGTTGATGGAGGGGGGACAATTCAGTACTTC
NA	TRBV4-3	TRBJ2-2	few	CASSQDRGSLNTGELFF	TGCGCCAGCAGCCAAGATAGGGGGAGCCTTAACACCGGGGAGCTGTTTTTT
NA	TRBV29-1	TRBJ1-2	few	CSVELRESGYTF	TGCAGCGTTGAATTAAGGGAGTCTGGCTACACCTTC
NA	TRBV20-1	TRBJ2-3	few	CSAPSDVELDTQYF	TGCAGTGCTCCCTCTGATGTGGAGCTAGATACGCAGTATTTT
NA	TRBV5-4	TRBJ2-2	NA	CASKNWGSNTGELFF	TGTGCCAGCAAAAATTGGGGATCGAACACCGGGGAGCTGTTTTTT
NA	TRBV30	TRBJ2-5	NA	CAWSVSRRVNQETQYF	TGTGCCTGGAGTGTGAGCAGGAGGGTAAATCAAGAGACCCAGTACTTC
NA	TRBV4-2	TRBJ2-5	NA	CASSQASEETQYF	TGTGCCAGCAGCCAAGCCAGCGAAGAGACCCAGTACTTC
TRBD1	TRBV20-1	TRBJ1-1	few	CSAKGQGGLNTEAFF	TGCAGTGCTAAGGGGCAGGGGGGGCTGAACACTGAAGCTTTCTTT
TRBD1	TRBV4-1	TRBJ2-7	NA	CASSPKTGLDEQYF	TGCGCCAGCAGCCCGAAGACAGGGTTGGACGAGCAGTACTTC
NA	TRBV18	TRBJ1-5	NA	CASSQGLNSNQPQHF	TGTGCCAGCTCACAGGGACTGAATAGCAATCAGCCCCAGCATTTT
NA	TRBV7-2	TRBJ2-5	once	CASSPIRVGTQCF	TGTGCCAGCAGCCCCATCAGGGTTGGAACCCAGTGCTTC
TRBD2	TRBV24-1	TRBJ2-1	NA	CATSGEGGPGNEQFF	TGTGCCACCAGTGGTGAGGGAGGGCCCGGCAATGAGCAGTTCTTC
TRBD1	TRBV7-9	TRBJ1-4	NA	CASTLDRVEEKLFF	TGTGCCAGCACCCTCGACAGGGTGGAAGAAAAACTGTTTTTT
NA	TRBV28	TRBJ2-7	NA	CASSLFLAREQYF	TGTGCCAGCAGTTTATTCCTAGCGAGGGAGCAGTACTTC
NA	TRBV2	TRBJ1-1	NA	CASSEEVNTEAFF	TGTGCCAGCAGTGAAGAGGTGAACACTGAAGCTTTCTTT
TRBD2	TRBV11-1	TRBJ2-1	few	CASSLRTSGYREVPYNEQFF	TGTGCCAGCAGCTTAAGGACTAGCGGGTACAGGGAGGTGCCCTACAATGAGCAGTTCTTC
NA	TRBV20-1	TRBJ1-1	NA	CSAPGVGLNTEAFF	TGCAGTGCCCCTGGGGTGGGCTTAAACACTGAAGCTTTCTTT
NA	TRBV20-1	TRBJ2-2	few	CSARPSSGGELFF	TGCAGTGCTAGGCCAAGCTCGGGAGGGGAGCTGTTTTTT
TRBD2	TRBV11-2	TRBJ2-2	NA	CASSARAGGIGELFF	TGTGCCAGCAGCGCCCGAGCGGGAGGCATCGGGGAGCTGTTTTTT